The 3 T cell receptor beta chains below come from one sample, sequenced in a study of blood T cell dynamics during melanoma immunotherapy. The time point denotes: week 3, after first cycle of checkpoint inhibitor. Repertoires were generated with immunoSEQ multiplex PCR, while TCRdb's copy carries only in-frame clones and drops some. The sample records 9,000 to 13,000 clones, about 80% being singletons. The specimen was blood, collected from a patient treated with checkpoint blockade. These receptors were taken from a human donor with melanoma.

A few counts support this clone. The chain carries TRBV7-9 and TRBJ2-1, with 8 positions matching TRBD2. V lost 5 bases, J lost 6 bases, and 12 bases stayed unmatched. This CDR3 comprises 16 residues. From germline, CDR1 is SEHNR and CDR2 FQNEAQ (reference sequence). CDR3 sequence: CASSPDGRAIINEQFF. Written as DNA, the CDR3 is TGTGCCAGCAGCCCAGACGGGAGGGCGATTATCAATGAGCAGTTCTTC. Full variable domain (remainder filled in from reference TRBV7-9 and TRBJ2-1): DTGVSQNPRHKITKRGQNVTFRCDPISEHNRLYWYRQTLGQGPEFLTYFQNEAQLEKSRLLSDRFSAERPKGSFSTLEIQRTEQGDSAMYLCASSPDGRAIINEQFFGPGTRLTVL.

The chain links TRBV27 to TRBJ2-3, with TRBD1 identical over 9 bases. Germline trimming cut 5 bases from V and 4 bases from J; bases unmatched to any gene: 10. This CDR3 has 16 amino acids. The germline V gene encodes CDR1 MNHEY and CDR2 SMNVEV (reference sequence). The CDR3 DNA follows: TGTGCCAGCAGTCCGCTGGACAGGGGCCTTGCAGATACGCAGTATTTT. It yields the protein CASSPLDRGLADTQYF.

The J gene is TRBJ2-1, the V gene TRBV7-2; a possible D gene is TRBD2 (5 bases). CDR1 and CDR2 (germline): SGHTA, FQGNSA. V dropped 5 bases and J dropped 7 bases, with 18 bases sitting between them. This CDR3 spans 15 amino acids. Here the CDR3 reads CASSPRREIINEQFF. The CDR3 bases are TGTGCCAGCAGCCCCCGAAGGGAGATTATAAATGAGCAGTTCTTC.